The next 20 T cell receptor beta chains were all read from a single sample in a study of blood T cell repertoires in COVID-19. The method was immunoSEQ multiplex PCR; TCRdb's version includes in-frame clones alone and lacks a portion of them. The sample records around 40,000 clones, 85% being singletons. The sample consisted of peripheral blood. The receptor source for this set is a human donor in a cohort sampled during active COVID-19.

The chain couples TRBV5-6 to TRBJ2-5; D ambiguous. CDR3 length: 13 residues. The V and J ends lost 1 base and 5 bases respectively, with 9 bases between them. Germline CDR1 is SGHDT and CDR2 is YYEEEE. The CDR3 is CASSLYLRETQYF. CDR3 sequence (DNA): TGTGCCAGCAGCTTGTATTTGAGGGAGACCCAGTACTTC. Together with reference TRBV5-6 and TRBJ2-5, the CDR3 gives the full variable domain: DAGVTQSPTHLIKTRGQQVTLRCSPKSGHDTVSWYQQALGQGPQFIFQYYEEEERQRGNFPDRFSGHQFPNYSSELNVNALLLGDSALYLCASSLYLRETQYFGPGTRLLVL.

This rearrangement joins TRBV2 to TRBJ2-7; possibly TRBD1 for D (5 bases). There are 13 residues in the CDR3. CDR1 is SNHLY, CDR2 FYNNEI, per germline. V lost 4 bases, J lost 4 bases, and 11 bases lay in between. The CDR3 sequence: CASSADTIYEQYF. CDR3 nucleotide sequence: TGTGCCAGCAGTGCGGACACCATTTACGAGCAGTACTTC.

J is TRBJ2-3 and V is TRBV5-4, with 7 positions matching TRBD1. CDR1 and CDR2 (germline): SGHNT, YYREEE (reference sequence). This CDR3 comprises 17 residues. V shed 2 bases and J 4 bases; nucleotides not matched to a gene: 13. CDR3 DNA sequence: TGTGCCAGCAGCTTCCCGGGACAGTCATATCTTGCAGATACGCAGTATTTT. Its translation: CASSFPGQSYLADTQYF.

The rearrangement uses TRBV18 and TRBJ1-1, with D maybe TRBD1 (5 bases). V shed 3 bases and J shed 1 base, with 15 bases lying between them. The CDR3 is 16 residues long. Germline V CDR1 and CDR2: KGHSH, LQKENI. CDR3 nucleotides: TGTGCCAGCTCACCTCGACAGCTTAAAGCGAACACTGAAGCTTTCTTT. Translation gives CASSPRQLKANTEAFF.

The CDR3: CASSYFGRGAYGQYF. CDR3 nucleotides: TGTGCCAGCAGTTACTTCGGCAGGGGGGCCTATGGGCAGTACTTC. The rearrangement links TRBV6-2 or TRBV6-3 to TRBJ2-7, with D tentatively TRBD1 (7 bases). CDR1 is MNHEY and CDR2 is SVGEGT in the germline V gene. There are 15 residues in the CDR3. Trimming left V 1 base short and J 9 bases short, with 19 bases between.

The chain has TRBV7-6 and TRBJ2-5, with 8 positions matching TRBD2. The CDR3 runs to 15 residues. The V gene end was trimmed by 5 bases and the J gene end by 4 bases; junction bases not matched to a gene: 9. Per germline, CDR1 SGHVS and CDR2 FNYEAQ. For the CDR3, the DNA is TGTGCCAGCAGCCCCCGGTTTAGCGGGGTAGAGACCCAGTACTTC. As protein: CASSPRFSGVETQYF.

This rearrangement joins TRBV11-2 to TRBJ2-5; possibly TRBD2 for D (6 bases). Germline loops: CDR1 SGHAT, CDR2 FQNNGV. The CDR3 contains 13 residues. The V end was cut by 6 bases, the J end by 5 bases, with 13 bases between. CDR3 region: CASRLSGGETQYF. DNA of the CDR3: TGTGCCAGCAGACTTAGCGGTGGGGAGACCCAGTACTTC.

The chain joins TRBV10-3 to TRBJ2-7, with TRBD2 matching 9 bases. Losses at the gene ends were 0 bases for V and 3 bases for J; bases not matched to a gene: 3. The CDR3 has 15 amino acids. Germline assignment: CDR1 ENHRY and CDR2 SYGVKD. CDR3 nucleotides: TGTGCCATCAGTGAGTCGCCTAGCGGGAACTACGAGCAGTACTTC. Translated, it gives CAISESPSGNYEQYF.

The rearrangement links TRBV5-5 to TRBJ2-7; D is possibly TRBD2 (6 bases). V gave up 4 bases and J gave up 3 bases, with 17 bases separating them. CDR3 size: 15 residues. Germline V gene lookup returns CDR1 SGHKS and CDR2 YYEKEE (reference sequence). CDR3 protein: CASSLTGAGGYEQYF. The CDR3, as DNA: TGTGCCAGCAGCCTTACCGGAGCCGGGGGCTACGAGCAGTACTTC.

The genes are TRBV29-1 and TRBJ1-1, with TRBD1 matching over 7 bases. CDR1 is SQVTM, CDR2 ANQGSEA, per germline. This CDR3 region has 12 residues. The junction had 6 bases not matched to a gene; V was cut back by 7 bases and J by 4 bases. The CDR3 region has the DNA TGCAGCGCCGGGACAGTGGGCACTGAAGCTTTCTTT. Its protein is CSAGTVGTEAFF. Combining the CDR3 with reference TRBV29-1 and TRBJ1-1 gives the whole variable domain SAVISQKPSRDICQRGTSLTIQCQVDSQVTMMFWYRQQPGQSLTLIATANQGSEATYESGFVIDKFPISRPNLTFSTLTVSNMSPEDSSIYLCSAGTVGTEAFFGQGTRLTVV.

This clone was seen only a few times. The rearrangement joins TRBV6-5 to TRBJ1-1; D unresolved. The V and J ends lost 5 bases and 11 bases respectively, with 12 bases between them. CDR3 length equals 11 residues. Germline loops: CDR1 MNHEY, CDR2 SVGAGI. The CDR3: CASSIAPQAFF. The CDR3 DNA sequence: TGTGCCAGCAGTATCGCACCACAGGCTTTCTTT.

This clone has just one count. In DNA form, the CDR3 reads TGTGCCAGCAGCTTAACAGGGATAGGGACCCAGTACTTC. This gives the protein CASSLTGIGTQYF. The chain couples TRBV11-3 to TRBJ2-5, with D maybe TRBD1 (6 bases). Germline V gene data show CDR1 as SGHNT and CDR2 as YENEEA. The CDR3 is made up of 13 amino acids. Trimming pared 2 bases from V and 7 bases from J, leaving 11 bases between.

This sequence joins TRBV19 and TRBJ1-4; D perhaps matches TRBD1 (6 bases). Germline lookup yields CDR1 LNHDA and CDR2 SQIVND (reference sequence). V lost 8 bases to trimming and J lost 4 bases, with 17 bases between them. The CDR3 extends over 15 amino acids. The CDR3 region is CASGQTGPYNEKLFF. In nucleotides, the CDR3 is TGTGCCAGTGGACAGACCGGGCCCTATAATGAAAAACTGTTTTTT.

V gene TRBV6-1 combines with J gene TRBJ1-3; D gene ambiguous. The V end was cut by 3 bases, the J end by 9 bases, with 9 bases between. Germline loops: CDR1 MNHNS, CDR2 SASEGT. The CDR3 runs to 12 residues. Written as DNA, the CDR3 is TGTGCCAGCAGTGAGGAGGCAGTCACCATATATTTT. Translating it yields CASSEEAVTIYF.

About this clone: The junction departs from germline at one end; a sequencing error may be responsible. The J gene is TRBJ1-2, the V gene TRBV12-3 or TRBV12-4, with D possibly being TRBD1 (6 bases). CDR3 size: 13 residues. This CDR3 reads CASSHRDNHGYTF. CDR3 bases: TGTGCCAGCAGCCACAGGGATAACCATGGCTACACCTTC.

The chain has TRBV7-2 and TRBJ2-2; 7 nucleotides match TRBD2. V shed 6 bases, J shed 5 bases, and the junction held 12 bases outside the gene matches. Germline V gene sequence: CDR1 SGHTA, CDR2 FQGNSA. The CDR3 runs 16 residues. CDR3 bases: TGTGCCAGCAGACCCCCCAGGGTAGCGGGTACCGGGGAGCTGTTTTTT. As protein: CASRPPRVAGTGELFF.

This clone was picked up a small number of times. The genes are TRBV5-6 and TRBJ2-7, with 11 positions matching TRBD2. The length of the CDR3 is 16 residues. Trimming took 3 bases from V and 2 from J; bases not matched to a gene: 7. Germline CDR1 and CDR2: SGHDT and YYEEEE. The CDR3 DNA reads as TGTGCCAGCAGCTGGGAACTAGCGGGAGCTACCTACGAGCAGTACTTC. It codes for CASSWELAGATYEQYF.

This chain connects TRBV2 to TRBJ2-7; 9 bases are shared with TRBD2. V lost 3 bases and J lost 3; bases outside the gene matches: 9. The CDR3 totals 16 residues. Germline V gene lookup returns CDR1 SNHLY and CDR2 FYNNEI. CDR3 sequence reads: CASSESSGVLGYEQYF. The CDR3 region has the DNA TGTGCCAGCAGTGAGTCTAGCGGGGTTTTGGGCTACGAGCAGTACTTC.

The sample holds one count of this clone. The V call is TRBV10-3, the J call TRBJ2-7; D might be TRBD2 (6 bases). The CDR3 loop spans 14 amino acids. V was trimmed by 6 bases and J by 6 bases, leaving 18 bases between them. Germline CDR1 reads ENHRY; CDR2 reads SYGVKD. CDR3 amino acids: CAIRKFGEVGEQYF. The DNA for the CDR3 is TGTGCCATCAGAAAGTTCGGGGAGGTTGGCGAGCAGTACTTC.

This clone was observed once. The V gene is TRBV2, the J gene TRBJ2-1; no reliable D call. The CDR3 loop spans 15 amino acids. The germline V gene has CDR1 SNHLY and CDR2 FYNNEI. The V gene lost 2 bases and the J gene lost 0 bases, with 8 bases spanning the gap. DNA of the CDR3: TGTGCCAGCAGTGAACTTCTCTCCTCCTACAATGAGCAGTTCTTC. This translates into CASSELLSSYNEQFF.